This entry describes one T cell receptor (beta chain). The CDR3 totals 14 residues. CDR1 is MNHEY and CDR2 is SMNVEV in the germline V gene (reference sequence). The V gene end was trimmed by 5 bases and the J gene end by 12 bases; junction bases not matched to a gene: 9. This sample was included in a study of blood T cell repertoires in COVID-19. As handled by the study authors: Reference gene primers were amplified, and this amplification served to estimate nucleated cell counts. The protocol was immunoSEQ multiplex PCR, while the TCRdb copy is restricted to in-frame clones and leaves out a portion. From that table come the V and J calls and clone size; the DNA was used to work out D and trimming. The sample lists 350,000 or so clones, roughly 89% occurring once. Followed over time, Seattle patients had been enrolled while infection was active.

This TCR came from a woman aged 60-70 years with COVID-19, enrolled during active disease. This chain connects TRBV27 to TRBJ2-7; 14 bases fit TRBD2. The specimen sequenced was peripheral blood. The DNA for the CDR3 is TGTGCCAGCAGTCCGCGGACTAGCGGGGGGCCTATGTACTTC. This sequence encodes CASSPRTSGGPMYF.